These 6 T cell receptor beta chains came from one sample sequenced in a study of blood T cell repertoires in COVID-19. The repertoire was sequenced with immunoSEQ multiplex PCR; TCRdb's copy has only in-frame clones and lacks some. The sample gives about 400,000 clones, around nine tenths of which show up once; 4.3% is in the top ten. Material: peripheral blood. Receptors were obtained from a woman in her 30s with acute or convalescent COVID-19.

The chain couples TRBV4-1 to TRBJ1-2; 10 nucleotides agree with TRBD1. Germline assignment: CDR1 MGHRA and CDR2 YSYEKL. CDR3 length equals 14 residues. After removal of 9 bases from V and 6 bases from J, the junction contained 10 bases not matched to a gene. The CDR3 sequence: CASTWGTGDNGYTF. DNA for the CDR3: TGCGCCAGTACATGGGGGACAGGGGATAATGGCTACACCTTC.

This clone came up once. The V gene is TRBV5-3, the J gene TRBJ2-7, with no clear D. TRBV5-3 is an ORF, with its function uncertain. V gave up 4 bases and J gave up 0 bases, with 20 bases separating them. The CDR3 sequence is 17 residues long. The CDR3 DNA reads TGTGCCAGAAGCCGCATACCTGACTCGCCGAGCTCCTACGAGCAGTACTTC. It specifies CARSRIPDSPSSYEQYF.

About this clone itself: The junction departs from the called germline gene at one end, perhaps through a read error. Other DNA sequences in this sample translate to the same CDR3. The chain carries TRBV7-6 and TRBJ1-2; 8 nucleotides agree with TRBD1. Per germline, CDR1 SGHVS and CDR2 FNYEAQ. This CDR3 has 15 residues. The CDR3 is CASSSGRPGGYGYTF. The DNA of the CDR3 is TGTGCCAGCAGCTCGGGACGGCCAGGGGGCTATGGCTACACCTTT.

J is TRBJ2-7 and V is TRBV4-1; D might be TRBD2 (5 bases). Germline V gene data show CDR1 as MGHRA and CDR2 as YSYEKL. V was clipped by 1 base and J by 4 bases, with 14 bases between them. This CDR3 has 15 residues. The CDR3 region has the DNA TGCGCCAGCAGCCAAGCGCGGGTAGAAGGATACGAGCAGTACTTC. Protein sequence: CASSQARVEGYEQYF.

The chain recombines TRBV27 with TRBJ2-1; no clear D gene. The CDR3 consists of 12 residues. Per the germline V gene, CDR1 is MNHEY and CDR2 is SMNVEV (reference sequence). V was trimmed by 6 bases and J by 3 bases, leaving 6 bases between them. DNA for the CDR3: TGTGCCAGCAGCCCCAACTACAATGAGCAGTTCTTC. Protein sequence: CASSPNYNEQFF.

The chain joins TRBV7-9 to TRBJ2-3, with TRBD2 identical over 8 bases. V trimming: 0 bases; J trimming: 4 bases; junction bases outside the gene matches: 3. The CDR3 runs to 15 residues. Per the germline V gene, CDR1 is SEHNR and CDR2 is FQNEAQ (reference sequence). The CDR3 DNA reads as TGTGCCAGCAGCTTAGCTAGCGGGGAATCAGATACGCAGTATTTT. This gives the protein CASSLASGESDTQYF.